The 6 T cell receptor beta chains reported below all come from one sample, sequenced in a study of CXCR3-negative and CXCR3-positive naive CD8 T cells. Study conclusions and caveats: Naive cells positive for CXCR3 carried more hydrophobic TRB CDR3s than CXCR3-negative ones.

The antigens these receptors bind are not known. cDNA libraries for TRB were generated by 5' RACE incorporating UMI labels. TCRdb reworked the 5' RACE reads into one entry per CDR3 protein, no DNA. The repertoire table contains about 120,000 distinct CDR3 sequences. The sample comprised naive CXCR3+ CD8+ T cells from blood. Subset: CD45RO-CCR7+CD27+CD95- naive CD8+ T cells expressing CXCR3 (TNR3+). Source of these receptors: a human donor in good health. Some clones in this sample may be carry-over from other donors' samples.

The chain has TRBV6-5 and TRBJ2-2. The CDR3 totals 13 residues. CDR1 and CDR2 from the germline V gene are MNHEY and SVGAGI. The chain's CDR3 is CASSYRSSGELFF.

The chain couples TRBV12-3 or TRBV12-4 to TRBJ2-5. The CDR3 is made up of 14 amino acids. CDR3 amino acids: CASSFGRIQETQYF.

The genes are TRBV19 and TRBJ1-1; without DNA, the TCRdb call of TRBD1 cannot be checked. The length of the CDR3 is 16 residues. In germline, CDR1 is LNHDA, CDR2 SQIVND (reference sequence). The CDR3 here is CASSPPQGWIITEAFF. Combining the CDR3 with reference TRBV19 and TRBJ1-1 gives the whole variable domain DGGITQSPKYLFRKEGQNVTLSCEQNLNHDAMYWYRQDPGQGLRLIYYSQIVNDFQKGDIAEGYSVSREKKESFPLTVTSAQKNPTAFYLCASSPPQGWIITEAFFGQGTRLTVV.

The CDR3 is CASSDSENTEAFF. The chain carries TRBV6-6 and TRBJ1-1; TCRdb lists TRBD1, though no DNA is available to test this call. The CDR3 sequence is 13 residues long. Germline-derived CDR1 and CDR2 are MNHNY and SVGAGI (reference sequence).

V gene TRBV2 combines with J gene TRBJ1-1. From germline, CDR1 is SNHLY and CDR2 FYNNEI. The CDR3 runs 14 residues. This CDR3 reads CASSDSYPATEAFF.

CDR3 residues: CASSPGLAPYEQYF. The rearrangement links TRBV12-3 or TRBV12-4 to TRBJ2-7; TCRdb indicates TRBD2, and absent DNA this call remains unverified. CDR3 size: 14 residues.